This entry is about one T cell receptor (beta chain). TCRdb's copy holds only in-frame clones and misses some; the assay was immunoSEQ multiplex PCR. The table shows 48,000 or so clones, with 85% to 95% occurring only once. This record belongs to a study of T cell changes during pregnancy in multiple sclerosis. The CDR3 extends over 17 amino acids. Germline CDR1 and CDR2: SEHNR and FQNEAQ (reference sequence). V was clipped by 6 bases and J by 3 bases, with 18 bases between them. Sequencing was performed on CD4+ T cells from peripheral blood mononuclear cells, taken in the second trimester of pregnancy. The chain uses TRBV7-9 and TRBJ2-6; the D gene is possibly TRBD1 (6 bases). The TCR was taken from a female donor in good health, enrolled as a control in a pregnancy study. In DNA, the CDR3 is TGTGCCAGCAGAAAAACAGGGTTCGCTGTTGGGGCCAACGTCCTGACTTTC. Its protein product is CASRKTGFAVGANVLTF.